This T cell receptor (beta chain) was captured in a study of blood T cell repertoires in COVID-19. As for the study in general: Whether acute or convalescent, the COVID-19 samples came from the United States, Italy and Spain. T cells, B-cell-depleted T cells, or PBMCs supplied cDNA or gDNA.

Original data processing: Estimated nucleated cell counts came from reference gene primer amplification. This table comes from immunoSEQ multiplex PCR, and its TCRdb copy is limited to in-frame clones, with some not included. From that table come the V and J calls and clone size; the DNA was used to work out D and trimming. Here the sample spans almost 250,000 clones, roughly 86% being singletons. This CDR3 spans 16 amino acids. The V segment lost 4 bases and the J segment 4 bases; nucleotides outside the gene matches: 13. Germline V gene sequence: CDR1 SGHTA, CDR2 FQGNSA. This clone was counted only a few times.

The sequencing sample was made of peripheral blood. The TCR sequence derives from a woman aged 55-75 years who had recovered from COVID-19. The V and J genes are TRBV7-2 and TRBJ2-7; 7 nucleotides match TRBD1. CDR3 nucleotides: TGTGCCAGCAGCTCCTCTTACGAGGACAGGTCTTACGAGCAGTACTTC. It codes for CASSSSYEDRSYEQYF. The entire variable domain, with the rest obtained from reference TRBV7-2 and TRBJ2-7, is as follows: GAGVSQSPSNKVTEKGKDVELRCDPISGHTALYWYRQSLGQGLEFLIYFQGNSAPDKSGLPSDRFSAERTGGSVSTLTIQRTQQEDSAVYLCASSSSYEDRSYEQYFGPGTRLTVT.